Shown below are 18 T cell receptor beta chains from a single sample sequenced in a study of blood T cell repertoires in COVID-19. Method: immunoSEQ multiplex PCR; TCRdb's copy keeps in-frame clones and lacks some. This sample has 300,000 to 400,000 clones, with approximately 81% found just once. Sample: PBMCs or T cells enriched from blood (not recorded which). These receptors originate from a woman under 40 who had been exposed to COVID-19.

V and J are TRBV27 and TRBJ1-1; perhaps TRBD1 as D (5 bases). Germline CDR1 reads MNHEY; CDR2 reads SMNVEV (reference sequence). Trimming took 2 bases from V and 1 from J, leaving 11 bases between them. This CDR3 spans 15 amino acids. The CDR3 spells CASSLAGRGNTEAFF. The CDR3, as DNA: TGTGCCAGCAGTTTAGCAGGGAGGGGGAACACTGAAGCTTTCTTT.

The chain carries TRBV12-3 or TRBV12-4 and TRBJ2-1, with D unclear. The germline V and J ends were trimmed by 7 bases and 5 bases, with 12 bases remaining between them. CDR3 size: 13 residues. The CDR3 region is CASIISSDNEQFF. CDR3 nucleotides: TGTGCCAGCATCATTAGCTCTGACAATGAGCAGTTCTTC.

This chain joins TRBV9 and TRBJ1-6; D is perhaps TRBD1 (6 bases). Germline V CDR1 and CDR2: SGDLS, YYNGEE. This CDR3 contains 16 residues. The V end lost 4 bases, the J end lost 8 bases, and 19 bases lay between the germline ends. As DNA, the CDR3 is TGTGCCAGCAGCACGACGTCCAGGGGCGCAGATTCACCCCTCCACTTT. The encoded protein is CASSTTSRGADSPLHF.

This clone was observed a handful of times. This chain joins TRBV10-1 and TRBJ1-6; possible D gene TRBD1, 5 bases. V lost 4 bases, J lost 8 bases, and 9 bases lay in between. This CDR3 is 13 amino acids long. Germline CDR1 reads WNHNN; CDR2 reads SYGVQD (reference sequence). CDR3 nucleotides: TGCGCCAGCAGTGCACAGGTTGATTCACCCCTCCACTTT. Its protein is CASSAQVDSPLHF.

The V gene is TRBV7-2, the J gene TRBJ1-2; D call uncertain. The CDR3 is 13 amino acids. Deletions cut 3 bases from V and 2 bases from J, with 7 bases between. Germline CDR1 is SGHTA and CDR2 is FQGNSA. CDR3 loop: CASSLYRNYGYTF. CDR3 DNA: TGTGCCAGCAGCTTGTACAGAAACTATGGCTACACCTTC.

About this clone itself: Within the sample, other DNA sequences also encode this same CDR3. The chain employs TRBV6-1 and TRBJ1-2, with D possibly matching TRBD1 (6 bases). V was trimmed by 3 bases and J by 4 bases, leaving 9 bases between them. The CDR3 totals 13 residues. Germline V lookup: CDR1 MNHNS, CDR2 SASEGT. For the CDR3, the DNA is TGTGCCAGCAGTGAGGGGGCGCGCTATGGCTACACCTTC. Encoded protein: CASSEGARYGYTF.

This rearrangement joins TRBV18 to TRBJ1-1; no definite D call. V gave up 4 bases and J gave up 6 bases, with 15 bases separating them. This CDR3 spans 14 amino acids. Germline V gene sequence: CDR1 KGHSH, CDR2 LQKENI. CDR3 region: CASSLEFARAEAFF. DNA for the CDR3: TGTGCCAGCTCACTTGAATTCGCGAGGGCTGAAGCTTTCTTT.

This chain connects TRBV30 to TRBJ1-5, with TRBD1 identical over 9 bases. Germline-derived CDR1 and CDR2 are GTSNPN and SVGIG (reference sequence). V was pared by 5 bases and J by 1 base, with 0 bases of the junction left unmatched. CDR3 length: 13 residues. CDR3 sequence (DNA): TGTGCCTGGGACAGGGGGAGCAATCAGCCCCAGCATTTT. Translated, it gives CAWDRGSNQPQHF.

The V call is TRBV9, the J call TRBJ2-5, with 11 bases aligning to TRBD2. The length of the CDR3 is 16 residues. The V gene end was trimmed by 2 bases and the J gene end by 1 base; junction bases not matched to a gene: 4. Germline lookup yields CDR1 SGDLS and CDR2 YYNGEE. CDR3 residues: CASSVLAGGSQETQYF. CDR3 bases: TGTGCCAGCAGCGTGCTAGCGGGAGGAAGCCAAGAGACCCAGTACTTC. Filled out from reference TRBV9 and TRBJ2-5, the complete variable domain reads DSGVTQTPKHLITATGQRVTLRCSPRSGDLSVYWYQQSLDQGLQFLIQYYNGEERAKGNILERFSAQQFPDLHSELNLSSLELGDSALYFCASSVLAGGSQETQYFGPGTRLLVL.

The rearrangement uses TRBV5-6 and TRBJ2-5; D may be TRBD2 (5 bases). The CDR3 totals 15 residues. Trimming left V 5 bases short and J 5 bases short, with 19 bases between. Looked up from germline, CDR1 is SGHDT and CDR2 is YYEEEE. CDR3 loop: CASRGAPLFPETQYF. The CDR3 DNA reads as TGTGCCAGCAGGGGAGCCCCCCTCTTTCCGGAGACCCAGTACTTC.

This clone was found a few times. The V gene is TRBV12-5, the J gene TRBJ2-3; 10 bases map to TRBD2. V lost 5 bases and J lost 3; bases outside the gene matches: 5. The germline V gene has CDR1 LGHNT and CDR2 FRNRAP. This CDR3 has 15 residues. The CDR3: CASGAGLAATDTQYF. CDR3 in DNA: TGTGCTAGTGGTGCAGGACTAGCGGCGACAGATACGCAGTATTTT.

The rearrangement joins TRBV28 to TRBJ1-3; D possibly corresponds to TRBD1 (6 bases). CDR1 and CDR2 from the germline V gene are MDHEN and SYDVKM. The V end was cut by 8 bases, the J end by 0 bases, with 14 bases between. The CDR3 totals 15 residues. CDR3 coding DNA: TGTGCCAGCCTTCGTCAGGGGACCTCTGGAAACACCATATATTTT. It specifies CASLRQGTSGNTIYF.

V and J are TRBV18 and TRBJ2-3; 7 nucleotides align to TRBD1. CDR1 and CDR2 (germline): KGHSH, LQKENI. The CDR3 consists of 17 residues. The trim removed 1 base at V and 0 bases at J, leaving 7 bases unmatched. CDR3 nucleotide sequence: TGTGCCAGCTCACCACGAGGGGGCTCAAGTAGCACAGATACGCAGTATTTT. Translating it yields CASSPRGGSSSTDTQYF.

V is TRBV24-1 and J is TRBJ2-3; unclear D gene. This CDR3 comprises 15 residues. Looked up from germline, CDR1 is KGHDR and CDR2 is SFDVKD. The V gene lost 6 bases and the J gene lost 0 bases, with 12 bases spanning the gap. The CDR3 DNA reads TGTGCCACCAGTATTCCAGGCACTAGCACAGATACGCAGTATTTT. This encodes CATSIPGTSTDTQYF.

The rearrangement links TRBV7-2 to TRBJ2-7; maybe TRBD1 (6 bases). V lost 5 bases and J lost 1, with 12 bases in between. Germline CDR1 is SGHTA and CDR2 is FQGNSA. CDR3 length equals 14 residues. CDR3 residues: CASSPQGKSYEQYF. Here the CDR3 DNA reads TGTGCCAGCAGCCCACAGGGAAAATCCTACGAGCAGTACTTC.

The table lists this clone with a count of one. The genes are TRBV7-2 and TRBJ1-1; D unclear. This CDR3 spans 14 amino acids. Germline assignment: CDR1 SGHTA and CDR2 FQGNSA. Trimming took 5 bases from V and 1 from J, leaving 11 bases between them. In nucleotides, the CDR3 is TGTGCCAGCAGCCCGGTTGGGCGGAACACTGAAGCTTTCTTT. This translates into CASSPVGRNTEAFF.

The chain is built from TRBV25-1 and TRBJ2-2; D is possibly TRBD2 (5 bases). The CDR3 has 15 residues. V dropped 4 bases and J dropped 0 bases, with 9 bases sitting between them. Germline V gene data show CDR1 as MGHDK and CDR2 as SYGVNS. In nucleotides, the CDR3 is TGTGCCAGCAGTGTTACGGGATCGAACACCGGGGAGCTGTTTTTT. Translating gives CASSVTGSNTGELFF.

The table lists this clone with a few counts. J is TRBJ2-4 and V is TRBV19; D perhaps matches TRBD1 (6 bases). The V end lost 5 bases, the J end lost 3 bases, and 17 bases lay between the germline ends. Looked up from germline, CDR1 is LNHDA and CDR2 is SQIVND (reference sequence). CDR3 length equals 16 residues. CDR3 sequence: CASSRMRQEIKNIQYF. CDR3 DNA sequence: TGTGCCAGTAGTCGCATGCGACAGGAGATCAAAAACATTCAGTACTTC.